This TCR beta chain is from a study of glioma-infiltrating T cells. The overall study: Sequencing aimed for roughly 4.5- to 11-fold coverage of about a million peripheral T cells.

Using RNA template, CDR3s of TCR alpha and beta were amplified with iRepertoire arm-PCR. In TCRdb, the multiplex PCR reads were re-called with MiXCR into one record per CDR3 protein. The table has about 400,000 distinct CDR3 sequences, 41% seen once. This clonotype was obtained from a human donor with low-grade glioma or glioblastoma, undergoing nonglioma brain surgery, or in good health (not recorded which). The specimen sequenced was glioma tissue, nonneoplastic brain tissue, or PBMCs (not recorded which).

CDR3 DNA sequence: TGTGCCAGCATTCGGTTGAACACTGAAGCTTTCTTT. It encodes CASIRLNTEAFF. V is TRBV2 and J is TRBJ1-1; D gene ambiguous. Per the germline V gene, CDR1 is SNHLY and CDR2 is FYNNEI. The CDR3 sequence is 12 residues long. V gave up 7 bases and J gave up 0 bases, with 6 bases separating them.